The 16 T cell receptor beta chains in this list originate from one sample, sequenced in a study of vaccination effects on CD4 cells after COVID-19. The antigens these receptors bind are not known. The repertoire was sequenced with immunoSEQ multiplex PCR; TCRdb's copy has only in-frame clones and lacks some. The sample carries some 69,000 clones, around 76% recorded once. ViraFEST used viral peptide pools to expand antigen-specific CD4+ T cells before sequencing. Having been cultured for roughly 10 days, the cells underwent CD4+ T cell isolation. No vaccinee had earlier SARS-CoV-2 infection, and nucleocapsid antibodies were negative. The starting material was CD4+ T cells from PBMCs cultured with HCoV-NL63 spike peptides, obtained before COVID-19 vaccination. The receptor source for this set is a human donor who received a COVID-19 vaccine.

This sequence joins TRBV5-1 and TRBJ1-1; no clear D. CDR1 is SGHRS and CDR2 is YFSETQ in the germline V gene. The length of the CDR3 is 14 residues. Trimming removed 2 bases at V and 5 bases at J, with 13 bases between. The CDR3 coding sequence is TGCGCCAGCAGCTTTAATACCGCGGGAACTGAAGCTTTCTTT. Residues: CASSFNTAGTEAFF.

The chain links TRBV4-1 to TRBJ1-5, with 8 nucleotides matching TRBD1. The length of the CDR3 is 14 residues. The V segment lost 2 bases and the J segment 6 bases; nucleotides outside the gene matches: 3. CDR1 is MGHRA, CDR2 YSYEKL, per germline. The DNA of the CDR3 is TGCGCCAGCAGCCAACAGGGGGCATTTCAGCCCCAGCATTTT. Its protein product is CASSQQGAFQPQHF.

The chain links TRBV5-1 to TRBJ2-5; D is possibly TRBD1 or TRBD2 (5 bases each). The CDR3 is made up of 13 amino acids. V gave up 4 bases and J gave up 2 bases, with 9 bases separating them. Germline CDR1 is SGHRS and CDR2 is YFSETQ. CDR3 DNA sequence: TGCGCCAGCAGCACTAGGACACAAGAGACCCAGTACTTC. The encoded protein is CASSTRTQETQYF.

This chain connects TRBV15 to TRBJ1-1; D gene uncertain. The CDR3 totals 13 residues. The V gene's germline CDR1 is LNHNV and CDR2 YYDKDF (reference sequence). V lost 0 bases to trimming and J lost 2 bases, with 4 bases between them. The CDR3 is CATSRDLNTEAFF. The CDR3 DNA follows: TGTGCCACCAGCAGAGATCTTAACACTGAAGCTTTCTTT.

This chain links TRBV6-2 or TRBV6-3 with TRBJ1-4; possibly TRBD1 for D (5 bases). V lost 2 bases, J lost 4 bases, and 14 bases lay in between. The germline V gene encodes CDR1 MNHEY and CDR2 SVGEGT. The CDR3 sequence is 16 residues long. CDR3 coding DNA: TGTGCCAGCAGTTACGTTTCGGCAGGGATTAATGAAAAACTGTTTTTT. It yields the protein CASSYVSAGINEKLFF.

The chain has TRBV5-1 and TRBJ2-5; D might be TRBD1 (6 bases). The V gene's germline CDR1 is SGHRS and CDR2 YFSETQ. The V and J ends lost 4 bases and 2 bases respectively, with 12 bases between them. The CDR3 loop spans 14 amino acids. The DNA of the CDR3 is TGCGCCAGCAGCCGCTGGACAGCTCAAGAGACCCAGTACTTC. It is translated as CASSRWTAQETQYF.

The chain joins TRBV10-2 to TRBJ2-5, with a tentative D call TRBD1 (6 bases). CDR1 and CDR2 from the germline V gene are WSHSY and SAAADI. V was cut by 4 bases and J by 5 bases, with 11 bases left in between. The CDR3 sequence is 13 residues long. CDR3 sequence reads: CASSAQGPETQYF. Written as DNA, the CDR3 is TGCGCCAGCAGTGCTCAGGGGCCGGAGACCCAGTACTTC.

The rearrangement joins TRBV6-6 to TRBJ2-5; the D gene is possibly TRBD2 (5 bases). V was clipped by 5 bases and J by 5 bases, with 15 bases between them. The germline CDR1 and CDR2 sequences are MNHNY and SVGAGI (reference sequence). The CDR3 is 14 amino acids. The CDR3 DNA is TGTGCCAGCAGTACGGACGGCCGGAGGGAGACCCAGTACTTC. Translating it yields CASSTDGRRETQYF.

This chain links TRBV19 with TRBJ1-2; D gene ambiguous. The length of the CDR3 is 13 residues. Trimming shortened V by 3 bases and J by 7 bases, and 12 bases separated the two germline ends. Germline CDR1 LNHDA, CDR2 SQIVND (reference sequence). The CDR3 sequence: CASSIEGRGGYTF. For the CDR3, the DNA is TGTGCCAGTAGTATTGAGGGTCGCGGTGGCTACACCTTC.

This chain joins TRBV24-1 and TRBJ2-1, with 7 bases fitting TRBD2. The CDR3 length is 16 residues. V lost 0 bases to trimming and J lost 0 bases; unmatched junction nucleotides: 1. Germline V gene data show CDR1 as KGHDR and CDR2 as SFDVKD. CDR3 DNA sequence: TGTGCCACCAGTGATTTGAGCGGGGCCTCCTACAATGAGCAGTTCTTC. This codes for CATSDLSGASYNEQFF.

The gene calls are TRBV5-8 and TRBJ1-1; D ambiguous. Trimming took 4 bases from V and 4 from J, leaving 11 bases between them. This CDR3 region has 13 residues. CDR1 and CDR2 from the germline V gene are SGHTS and YDEGEE. In DNA, the CDR3 is TGTGCCAGCAGCCGTTCGTCTTTCACTGAAGCTTTCTTT. It encodes CASSRSSFTEAFF.

This sequence joins TRBV6-5 and TRBJ2-1; 9 bases fit TRBD1. From germline, CDR1 is MNHEY and CDR2 SVGAGI. The length of the CDR3 is 14 residues. With 6 bases clipped from V and 6 bases from J, the junction kept 6 bases outside the gene matches. This CDR3 reads CASRGQGSVNEQFF. The CDR3, as DNA: TGTGCCAGCAGGGGACAGGGTTCTGTCAATGAGCAGTTCTTC.

This rearrangement joins TRBV24-1 to TRBJ2-5; D call uncertain. Trimming pared 1 base from V and 3 bases from J, leaving 11 bases between. The CDR3 length is 15 residues. The germline V gene has CDR1 KGHDR and CDR2 SFDVKD. The CDR3 loop reads CATSDLGTPEETQYF. CDR3 DNA: TGTGCCACCAGTGATTTAGGAACTCCTGAAGAGACCCAGTACTTC.

The chain uses TRBV7-6 and TRBJ1-3; D not certain. Germline V gene sequence: CDR1 SGHVS, CDR2 FNYEAQ. The CDR3 is 16 amino acids. Between the trimmed V and J ends, which lost 2 bases and 0 bases, there was a span of 11 bases. CDR3 sequence reads: CASSLFGMTSGNTIYF. The CDR3 nucleotides are TGTGCCAGCAGCTTATTCGGGATGACCTCTGGAAACACCATATATTTT. The full variable domain, completed using reference TRBV7-6 and TRBJ1-3, is GAGVSQSPRYKVTKRGQDVALRCDPISGHVSLYWYRQALGQGPEFLTYFNYEAQQDKSGLPNDRFSAERPEGSISTLTIQRTEQRDSAMYRCASSLFGMTSGNTIYFGEGSWLTVV.

This chain uses TRBV5-8 with TRBJ2-7; TRBD2 is a possible D gene (6 bases). The ends were cut back, 5 bases at V and 2 bases at J, with 14 bases in the middle. The CDR3 runs 14 residues. Germline V gene lookup returns CDR1 SGHTS and CDR2 YDEGEE. This chain's CDR3 is CASRTGTPPYEQYV. As DNA, the CDR3 is TGTGCCAGCAGAACCGGGACTCCCCCCTACGAGCAGTACGTC.

The DNA of the CDR3 is TGTGCCAGCAGCTCAGTCGGGATCGAAAACATTCAGTACTTC. It translates to CASSSVGIENIQYF. The chain recombines TRBV5-6 with TRBJ2-4; tentative D call: TRBD2 (5 bases). V was cut by 3 bases and J by 5 bases, with 12 bases left in between. CDR1 is SGHDT, CDR2 YYEEEE, per germline. The CDR3 is 14 amino acids.